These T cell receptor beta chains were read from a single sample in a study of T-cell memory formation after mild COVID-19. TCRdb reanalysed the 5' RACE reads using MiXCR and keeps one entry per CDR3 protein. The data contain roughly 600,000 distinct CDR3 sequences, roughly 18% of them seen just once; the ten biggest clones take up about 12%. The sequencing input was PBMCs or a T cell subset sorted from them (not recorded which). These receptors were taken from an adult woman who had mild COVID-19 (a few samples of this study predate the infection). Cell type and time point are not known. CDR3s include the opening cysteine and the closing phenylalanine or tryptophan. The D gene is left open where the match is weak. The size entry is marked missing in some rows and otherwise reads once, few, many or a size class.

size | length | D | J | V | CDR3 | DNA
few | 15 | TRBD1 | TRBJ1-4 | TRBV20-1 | CSARLRQGANEKLFF | TGCAGTGCTAGACTTCGACAGGGAGCAAATGAAAAACTGTTTTTT
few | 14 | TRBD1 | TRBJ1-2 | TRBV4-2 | CASSQVVDRRGYTF | TGTGCCAGCAGCCAAGTTGTGGACAGGCGTGGCTACACCTTC
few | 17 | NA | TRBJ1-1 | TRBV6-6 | CASSSQAQGAWNTEAFF | TGTGCCAGCAGTTCCCAGGCTCAAGGGGCCTGGAACACTGAAGCTTTCTTT
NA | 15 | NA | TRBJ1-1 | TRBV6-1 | CASDKAGTGNTEAFF | TGTGCCAGCGATAAAGCCGGGACGGGGAACACTGAAGCTTTCTTT
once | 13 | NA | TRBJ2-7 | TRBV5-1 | CASSWTGDLEQYF | TGCGCCAGCAGCTGGACTGGGGACTTGGAGCAGTACTTC
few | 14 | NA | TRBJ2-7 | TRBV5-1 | CASSLIGGSYEQYF | TGCGCCAGCAGCTTGATCGGGGGTTCCTACGAGCAGTACTTC
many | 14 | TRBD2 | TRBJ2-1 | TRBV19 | CASSGGGDYNEQFF | TGTGCCAGTAGTGGGGGAGGGGACTACAATGAGCAGTTCTTC
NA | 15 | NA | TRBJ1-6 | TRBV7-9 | CASSLDSSMNSPLHF | TGTGCCAGCAGCTTAGACAGCAGTATGAATTCACCCCTCCACTTT
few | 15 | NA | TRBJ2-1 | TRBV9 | CASSVAAWTDGEQFF | TGTGCCAGCAGCGTAGCTGCGTGGACGGATGGTGAGCAGTTCTTC
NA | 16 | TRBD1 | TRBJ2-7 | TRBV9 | CASSVSGTGHRHEQYF | TGTGCCAGCAGCGTATCCGGGACAGGGCACCGCCACGAGCAGTACTTC
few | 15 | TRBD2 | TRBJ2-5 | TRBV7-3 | CATGTSGGERETQYF | TGTGCCACAGGGACTAGCGGGGGAGAACGGGAGACCCAGTACTTC
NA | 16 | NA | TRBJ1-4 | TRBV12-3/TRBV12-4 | CASSLSGTAYPEKLFF | TGTGCCAGCAGTTTATCGGGCACAGCCTACCCCGAAAAACTGTTTTTT
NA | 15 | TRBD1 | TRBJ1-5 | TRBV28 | CASRETGDEIQPQHF | TGTGCCAGCAGAGAGACAGGGGATGAAATTCAGCCCCAGCATTTT
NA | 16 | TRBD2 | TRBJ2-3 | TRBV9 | CASSVSLAGVGDTQYF | TGTGCCAGCAGCGTTTCCCTAGCGGGAGTTGGAGATACGCAGTATTTT
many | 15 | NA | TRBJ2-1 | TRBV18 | CASSPPVVGTREQFF | TGTGCCAGCTCACCACCGGTCGTCGGGACACGAGAGCAGTTCTTC
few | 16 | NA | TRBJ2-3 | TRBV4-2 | CASSPARGAILDTQYF | TGTGCCAGCAGCCCCGCCCGGGGGGCGATCTTAGATACGCAGTATTTT
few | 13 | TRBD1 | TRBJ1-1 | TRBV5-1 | CASSTDRGNEAFF | TGCGCCAGCAGTACGGACAGGGGAAATGAAGCTTTCTTT
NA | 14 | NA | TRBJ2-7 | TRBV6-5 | CASSPSDRYYEQYF | TGTGCCAGCAGTCCCTCGGACAGATACTACGAGCAGTACTTC
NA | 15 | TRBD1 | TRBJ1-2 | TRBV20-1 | CSARPPGQGNYGYTF | TGCAGTGCTAGACCACCCGGACAGGGCAACTATGGCTACACCTTC
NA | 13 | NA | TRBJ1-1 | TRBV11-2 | CASSSRQESGAFF | TGTGCCAGCAGCTCCCGTCAGGAAAGCGGGGCTTTCTTT
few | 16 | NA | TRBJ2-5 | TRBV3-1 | CASSQVGIGAGETQYF | TGTGCCAGCAGCCAAGTTGGAATAGGGGCGGGGGAGACCCAGTACTTC
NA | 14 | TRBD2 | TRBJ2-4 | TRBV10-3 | CAISAPGGKNIQYF | TGTGCCATCAGTGCTCCGGGGGGCAAAAACATTCAGTACTTC
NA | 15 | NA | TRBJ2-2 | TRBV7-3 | CASSATQGDTGELFF | TGTGCCAGCAGCGCTACCCAGGGCGACACCGGGGAGCTGTTTTTT
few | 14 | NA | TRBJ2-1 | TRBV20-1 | CSARVGTHYNEQFF | TGCAGTGCTAGAGTGGGCACCCACTACAATGAGCAGTTCTTC
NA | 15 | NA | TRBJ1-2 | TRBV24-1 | CATSDPGRQRDGYTF | TGTGCCACCAGTGATCCAGGGCGGCAGCGGGATGGCTACACCTTC
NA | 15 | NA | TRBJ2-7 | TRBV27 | CASSSPRTSTYEQYF | TGTGCCAGCAGTTCCCCGAGGACAAGTACCTACGAGCAGTACTTC
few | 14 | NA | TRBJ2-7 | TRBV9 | CASSVFPENYEQYF | TGTGCCAGCAGCGTTTTCCCTGAGAACTACGAGCAGTACTTC
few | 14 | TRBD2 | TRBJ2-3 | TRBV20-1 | CSARLAGAPDTQYF | TGCAGTGCTAGGCTAGCGGGGGCCCCAGATACGCAGTATTTT
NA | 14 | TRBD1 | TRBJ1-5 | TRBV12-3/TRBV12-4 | CASNRGQGNQPQHF | TGTGCCAGCAACAGGGGACAGGGCAATCAGCCCCAGCATTTT
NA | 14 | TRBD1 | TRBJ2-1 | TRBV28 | CASSRDRWHHEQFF | TGTGCCAGCAGCCGGGACAGGTGGCACCATGAGCAGTTCTTC
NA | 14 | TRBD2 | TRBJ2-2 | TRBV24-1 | CATSGGGTTGELFF | TGTGCCACCAGTGGGGGAGGGACTACCGGGGAGCTGTTTTTT
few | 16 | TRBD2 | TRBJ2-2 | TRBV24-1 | CATSASGKANTGELFF | TGTGCCACCAGTGCCAGCGGGAAGGCGAACACCGGGGAGCTGTTTTTT
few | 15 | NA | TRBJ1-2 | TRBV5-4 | CASSLAGGRRTGYTF | TGTGCCAGCAGCCTCGCGGGGGGGCGTCGAACTGGCTACACCTTC